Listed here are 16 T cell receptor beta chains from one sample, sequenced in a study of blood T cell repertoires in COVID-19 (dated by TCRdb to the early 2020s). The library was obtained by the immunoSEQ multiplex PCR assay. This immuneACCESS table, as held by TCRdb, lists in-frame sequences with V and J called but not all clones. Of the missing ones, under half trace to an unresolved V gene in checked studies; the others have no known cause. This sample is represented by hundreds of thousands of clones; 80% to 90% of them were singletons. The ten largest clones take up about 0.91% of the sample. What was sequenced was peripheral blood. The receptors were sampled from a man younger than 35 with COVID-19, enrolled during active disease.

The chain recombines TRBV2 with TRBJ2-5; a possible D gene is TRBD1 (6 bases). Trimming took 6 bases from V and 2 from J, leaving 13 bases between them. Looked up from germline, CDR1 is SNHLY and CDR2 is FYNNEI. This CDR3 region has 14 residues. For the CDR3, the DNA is TGTGCCAGCAGGGACTGGACAGAGCAAGAGACCCAGTACTTC. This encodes CASRDWTEQETQYF.

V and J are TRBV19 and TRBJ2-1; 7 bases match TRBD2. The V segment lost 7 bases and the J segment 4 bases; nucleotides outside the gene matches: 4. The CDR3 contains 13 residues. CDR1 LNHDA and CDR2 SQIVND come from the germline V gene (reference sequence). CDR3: CASTSGVYNEQFF. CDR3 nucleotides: TGTGCCAGTACCAGCGGGGTTTACAATGAGCAGTTCTTC. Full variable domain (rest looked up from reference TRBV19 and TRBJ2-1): DGGITQSPKYLFRKEGQNVTLSCEQNLNHDAMYWYRQDPGQGLRLIYYSQIVNDFQKGDIAEGYSVSREKKESFPLTVTSAQKNPTAFYLCASTSGVYNEQFFGPGTRLTVL.

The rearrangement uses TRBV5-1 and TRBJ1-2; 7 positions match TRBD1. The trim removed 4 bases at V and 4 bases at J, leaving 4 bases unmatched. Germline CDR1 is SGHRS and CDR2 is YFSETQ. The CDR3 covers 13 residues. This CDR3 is CASSTGTAYGYTF. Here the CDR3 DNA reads TGCGCCAGCAGCACCGGGACAGCCTATGGCTACACCTTC.

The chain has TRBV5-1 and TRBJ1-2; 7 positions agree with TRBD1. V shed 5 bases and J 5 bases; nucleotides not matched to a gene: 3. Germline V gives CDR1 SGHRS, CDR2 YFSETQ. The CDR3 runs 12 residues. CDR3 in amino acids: CASSGQVYGYTF. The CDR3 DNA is TGCGCCAGCAGTGGACAGGTTTATGGCTACACCTTC.

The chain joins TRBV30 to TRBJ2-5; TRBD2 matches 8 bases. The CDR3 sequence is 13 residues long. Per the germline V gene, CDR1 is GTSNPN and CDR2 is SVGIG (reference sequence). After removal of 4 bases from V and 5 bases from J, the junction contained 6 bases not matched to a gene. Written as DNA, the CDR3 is TGTGCCTGGACTCGGGAGGGCCGGGAGACCCAGTACTTC. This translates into CAWTREGRETQYF.

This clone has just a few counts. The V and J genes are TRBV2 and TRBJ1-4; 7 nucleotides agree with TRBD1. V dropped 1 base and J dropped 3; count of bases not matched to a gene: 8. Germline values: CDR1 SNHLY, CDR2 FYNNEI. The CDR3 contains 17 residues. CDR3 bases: TGTGCCAGCAGTGAAGGAGGACAGGCCGGGGCTAATGAAAAACTGTTTTTT. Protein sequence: CASSEGGQAGANEKLFF.

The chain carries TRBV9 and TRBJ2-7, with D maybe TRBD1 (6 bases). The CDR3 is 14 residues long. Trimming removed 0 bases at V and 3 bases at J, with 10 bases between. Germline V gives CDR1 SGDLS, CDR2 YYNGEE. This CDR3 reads CASSVALDSYEQYF. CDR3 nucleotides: TGTGCCAGCAGCGTAGCCTTGGACAGCTACGAGCAGTACTTC. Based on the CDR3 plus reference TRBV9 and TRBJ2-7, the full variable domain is DSGVTQTPKHLITATGQRVTLRCSPRSGDLSVYWYQQSLDQGLQFLIQYYNGEERAKGNILERFSAQQFPDLHSELNLSSLELGDSALYFCASSVALDSYEQYFGPGTRLTVT.

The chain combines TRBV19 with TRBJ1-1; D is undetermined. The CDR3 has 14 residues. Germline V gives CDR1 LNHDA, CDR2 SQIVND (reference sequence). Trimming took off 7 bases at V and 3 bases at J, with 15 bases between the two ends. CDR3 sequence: CASMSSAGYTEAFF. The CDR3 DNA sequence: TGTGCCAGTATGTCTTCCGCGGGTTACACTGAAGCTTTCTTT.

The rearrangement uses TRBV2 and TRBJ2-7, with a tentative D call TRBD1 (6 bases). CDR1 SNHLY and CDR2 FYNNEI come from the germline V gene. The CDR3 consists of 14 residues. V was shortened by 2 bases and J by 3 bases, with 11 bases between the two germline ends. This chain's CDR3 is CASSEQGLDYEQYF. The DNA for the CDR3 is TGTGCCAGCAGTGAACAGGGGTTGGACTACGAGCAGTACTTC.

The CDR3 nucleotides read TGTGCCAGCAGCCAAGAATCCGGGGGGCCTAACTATGGCTACACCTTC. This translates into CASSQESGGPNYGYTF. The chain is built from TRBV3-1 (or the pseudogene TRBV3-2) and TRBJ1-2; D may be TRBD1 (6 bases). Trimming took off 0 bases at V and 0 bases at J, with 11 bases between the two ends. This CDR3 is built from 16 residues. CDR1 and CDR2 (germline): LGHDT, YNNKEL (reference sequence).

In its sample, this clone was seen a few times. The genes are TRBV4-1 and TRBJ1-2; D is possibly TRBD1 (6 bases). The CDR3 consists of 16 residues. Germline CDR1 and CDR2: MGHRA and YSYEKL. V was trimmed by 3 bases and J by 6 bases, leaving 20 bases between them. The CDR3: CASSHLLRRQGNGYTF. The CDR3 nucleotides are TGCGCCAGCAGCCACTTATTGAGGAGGCAGGGGAATGGCTACACCTTC.

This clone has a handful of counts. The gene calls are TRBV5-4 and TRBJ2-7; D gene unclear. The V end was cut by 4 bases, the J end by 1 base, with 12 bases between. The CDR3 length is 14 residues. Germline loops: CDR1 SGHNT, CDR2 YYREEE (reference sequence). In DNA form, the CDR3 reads TGTGCCAGCAGCCCTGTACAGCAATCCTACGAGCAGTACTTC. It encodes CASSPVQQSYEQYF.

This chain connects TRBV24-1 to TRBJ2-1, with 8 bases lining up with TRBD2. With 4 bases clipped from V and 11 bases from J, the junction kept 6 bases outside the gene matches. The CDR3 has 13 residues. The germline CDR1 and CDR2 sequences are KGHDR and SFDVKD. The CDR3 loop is CATSDPRTSQQFF. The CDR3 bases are TGTGCCACCAGTGACCCGCGGACTAGCCAGCAGTTCTTC.

This chain's CDR3 is CAAIPTGQDYYGYTF. CDR3 coding DNA: TGTGCCGCCATTCCGACGGGACAGGACTACTATGGCTACACCTTC. The gene calls are TRBV6-5 and TRBJ1-2; TRBD1 aligns across 8 bases. Trimming removed 11 bases from V and 3 bases from J; junction bases left unmatched: 14. Germline V gene sequence: CDR1 MNHEY, CDR2 SVGAGI. The CDR3 has 15 amino acids.

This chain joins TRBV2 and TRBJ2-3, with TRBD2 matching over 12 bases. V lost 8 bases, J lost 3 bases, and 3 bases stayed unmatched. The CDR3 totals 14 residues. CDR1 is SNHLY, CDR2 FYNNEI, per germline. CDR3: CASRTSGGTDTQYF. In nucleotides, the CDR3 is TGTGCCAGCCGTACTAGCGGGGGGACAGATACGCAGTATTTT. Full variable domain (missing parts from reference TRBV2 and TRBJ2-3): EPEVTQTPSHQVTQMGQEVILRCVPISNHLYFYWYRQILGQKVEFLVSFYNNEISEKSEIFDDQFSVERPDGSNFTLKIRSTKLEDSAMYFCASRTSGGTDTQYFGPGTRLTVL.

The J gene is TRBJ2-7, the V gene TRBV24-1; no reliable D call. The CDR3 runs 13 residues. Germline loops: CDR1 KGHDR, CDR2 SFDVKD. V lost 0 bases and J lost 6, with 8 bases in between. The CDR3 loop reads CATSDLNGFEQYF. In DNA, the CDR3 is TGTGCCACCAGTGATTTGAACGGGTTCGAGCAGTACTTC.